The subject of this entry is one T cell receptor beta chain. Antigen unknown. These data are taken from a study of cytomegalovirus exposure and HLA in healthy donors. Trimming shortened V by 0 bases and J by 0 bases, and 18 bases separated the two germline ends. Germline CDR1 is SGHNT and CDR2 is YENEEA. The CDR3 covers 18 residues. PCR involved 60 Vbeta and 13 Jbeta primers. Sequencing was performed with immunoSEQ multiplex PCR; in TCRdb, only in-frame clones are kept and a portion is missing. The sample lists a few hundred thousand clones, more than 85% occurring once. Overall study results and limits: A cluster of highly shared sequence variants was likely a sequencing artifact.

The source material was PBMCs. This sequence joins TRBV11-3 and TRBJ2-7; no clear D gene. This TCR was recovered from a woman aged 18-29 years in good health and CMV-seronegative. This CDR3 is CASSLDVIGAQSSYEQYF. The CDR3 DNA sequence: TGTGCCAGCAGCTTAGACGTGATTGGAGCGCAAAGCTCCTACGAGCAGTACTTC.